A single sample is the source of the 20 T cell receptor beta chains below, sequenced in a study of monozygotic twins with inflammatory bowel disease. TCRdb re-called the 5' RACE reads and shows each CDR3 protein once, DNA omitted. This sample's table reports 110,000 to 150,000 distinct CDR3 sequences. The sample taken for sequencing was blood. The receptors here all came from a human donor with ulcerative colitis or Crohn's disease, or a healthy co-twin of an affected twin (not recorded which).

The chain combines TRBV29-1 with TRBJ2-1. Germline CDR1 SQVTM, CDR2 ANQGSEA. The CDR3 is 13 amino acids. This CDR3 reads CSVVRGSYNEQFF.

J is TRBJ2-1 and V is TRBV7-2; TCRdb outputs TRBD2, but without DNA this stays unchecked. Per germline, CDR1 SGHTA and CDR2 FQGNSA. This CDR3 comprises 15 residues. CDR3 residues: CASSLINQRGGEQFF.

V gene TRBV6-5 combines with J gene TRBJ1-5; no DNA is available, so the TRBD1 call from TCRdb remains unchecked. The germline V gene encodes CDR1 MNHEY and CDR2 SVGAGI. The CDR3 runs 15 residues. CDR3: CASSYDSRINQPQHF.

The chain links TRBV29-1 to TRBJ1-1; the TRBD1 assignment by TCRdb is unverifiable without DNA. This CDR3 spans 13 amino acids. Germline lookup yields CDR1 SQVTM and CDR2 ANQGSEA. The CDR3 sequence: CSTSRGMNTEAFF.

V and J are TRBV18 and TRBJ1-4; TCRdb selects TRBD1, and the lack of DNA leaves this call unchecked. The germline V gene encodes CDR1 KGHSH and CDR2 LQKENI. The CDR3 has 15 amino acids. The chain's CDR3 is CASSGDVATNEKLFF.

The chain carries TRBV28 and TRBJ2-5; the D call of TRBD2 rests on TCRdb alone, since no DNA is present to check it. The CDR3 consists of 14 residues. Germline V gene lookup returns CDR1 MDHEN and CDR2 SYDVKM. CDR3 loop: CASSFLASRETQYF.

CDR3 loop: CASSQEARQGRETQYF. The chain couples TRBV4-1 to TRBJ2-5; absent DNA, TCRdb's TRBD1 call cannot be checked. The germline V gene encodes CDR1 MGHRA and CDR2 YSYEKL. This CDR3 is built from 16 residues.

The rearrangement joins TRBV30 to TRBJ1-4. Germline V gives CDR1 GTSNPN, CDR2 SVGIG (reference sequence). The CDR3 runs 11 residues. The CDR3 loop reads CAWSVLGKLFF.

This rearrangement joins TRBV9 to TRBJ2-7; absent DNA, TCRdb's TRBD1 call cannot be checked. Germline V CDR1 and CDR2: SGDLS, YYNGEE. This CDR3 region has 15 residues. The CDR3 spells CASSPGAGTTYEQYF.

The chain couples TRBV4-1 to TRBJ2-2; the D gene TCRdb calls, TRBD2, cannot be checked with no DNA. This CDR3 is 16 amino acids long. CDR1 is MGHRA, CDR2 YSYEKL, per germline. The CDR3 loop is CASSQPSGTSTGELFF.

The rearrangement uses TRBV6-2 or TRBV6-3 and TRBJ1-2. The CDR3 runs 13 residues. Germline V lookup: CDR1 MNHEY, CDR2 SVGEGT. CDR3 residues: CASSSGRNYGYTF.

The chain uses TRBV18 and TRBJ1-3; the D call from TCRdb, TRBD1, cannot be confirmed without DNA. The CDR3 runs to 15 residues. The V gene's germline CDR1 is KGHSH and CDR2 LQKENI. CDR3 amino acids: CASSLGQGSGNTIYF.

The CDR3 region is CASSLAGRTSYEQYF. The rearrangement links TRBV7-2 to TRBJ2-7. The CDR3 sequence is 15 residues long. CDR1 and CDR2 (germline): SGHTA, FQGNSA.

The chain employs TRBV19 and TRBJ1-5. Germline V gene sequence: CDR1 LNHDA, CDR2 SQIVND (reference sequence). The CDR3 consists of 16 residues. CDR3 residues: CASSIAQGGGNQPQHF.

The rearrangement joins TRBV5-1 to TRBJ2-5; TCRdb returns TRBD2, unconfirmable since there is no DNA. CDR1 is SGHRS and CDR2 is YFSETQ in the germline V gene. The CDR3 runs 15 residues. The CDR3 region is CASSTLSGNEETQYF.

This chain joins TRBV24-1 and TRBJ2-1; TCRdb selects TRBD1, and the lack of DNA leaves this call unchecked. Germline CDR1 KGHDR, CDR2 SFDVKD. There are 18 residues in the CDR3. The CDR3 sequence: CATSEIGRDTQSYNEQFF.

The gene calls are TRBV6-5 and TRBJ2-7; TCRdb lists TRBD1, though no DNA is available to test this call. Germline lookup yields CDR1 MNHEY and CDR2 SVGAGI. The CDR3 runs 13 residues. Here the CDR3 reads CAISTGTGYEQYF.

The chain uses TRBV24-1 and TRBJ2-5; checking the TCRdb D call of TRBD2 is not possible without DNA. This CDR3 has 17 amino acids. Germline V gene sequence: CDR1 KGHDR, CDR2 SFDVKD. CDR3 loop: CATSETGGLLTRETQYF.

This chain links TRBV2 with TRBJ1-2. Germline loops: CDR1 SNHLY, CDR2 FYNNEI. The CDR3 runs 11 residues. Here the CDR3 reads CASSDSGGYTF.

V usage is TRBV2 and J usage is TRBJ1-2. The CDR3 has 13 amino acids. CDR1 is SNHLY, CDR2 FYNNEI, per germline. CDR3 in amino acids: CASILLGNRGYTF.